One sample yielded the 5 T cell receptor beta chains listed below, sequenced in a study of blood T cell repertoires in COVID-19. Clones were sequenced by immunoSEQ multiplex PCR, and TCRdb holds only the in-frame ones, with some missing. The sample lists roughly 53,000 clones; 86% were seen once. Input material: peripheral blood. The origin of the receptors is a man older than 75 with acute or convalescent COVID-19.

The V call is TRBV14, the J call TRBJ1-4; D might be TRBD1 (5 bases). The CDR3 sequence is 15 residues long. The germline V gene has CDR1 SGHDN and CDR2 FVKESK. V was pared by 0 bases and J by 3 bases, with 8 bases between. In DNA form, the CDR3 reads TGTGCCAGCAGCCAAGATGCGGGACCTAATGAAAAACTGTTTTTT. The encoded protein is CASSQDAGPNEKLFF.

The CDR3 loop reads CASSRSGGGETQYF. Written as DNA, the CDR3 is TGTGCCAGCAGCCGATCAGGGGGAGGAGAGACCCAGTACTTC. The gene calls are TRBV3-1 (or the pseudogene TRBV3-2) and TRBJ2-5; perhaps TRBD1 as D (7 bases). The CDR3 is 14 amino acids. CDR1 and CDR2 (germline): LGHDT, YNNKEL (reference sequence). Trimming took 4 bases from V and 4 from J, leaving 13 bases between them.

The V and J genes are TRBV3-1 (or the pseudogene TRBV3-2) and TRBJ1-1; D gene ambiguous. There are 15 residues in the CDR3. The V and J ends lost 4 bases and 1 base respectively, with 13 bases between them. Germline assignment: CDR1 LGHDT and CDR2 YNNKEL (reference sequence). The CDR3 loop reads CASSPYPPGNTEAFF. Here the CDR3 DNA reads TGTGCCAGCAGCCCGTACCCGCCAGGGAACACTGAAGCTTTCTTT.

V and J are TRBV9 and TRBJ1-2; TRBD1 matches 10 bases. CDR1 is SGDLS and CDR2 is YYNGEE in the germline V gene. CDR3 length equals 13 residues. The V and J ends lost 4 bases and 8 bases, in that order; junction bases with no gene match: 5. This CDR3 is CASSSGTGDGYTF. CDR3 coding DNA: TGTGCCAGCAGCTCCGGGACAGGGGACGGCTACACCTTC.

The chain employs TRBV6-5 and TRBJ2-3; weak D call: TRBD2 (5 bases). Trimming took off 5 bases at V and 3 bases at J, with 12 bases between the two ends. The CDR3 extends over 14 amino acids. Germline CDR1 is MNHEY and CDR2 is SVGAGI. In nucleotides, the CDR3 is TGTGCCAGCAGTCCACTAGGCCCAACAGATACGCAGTATTTT. Residues: CASSPLGPTDTQYF.